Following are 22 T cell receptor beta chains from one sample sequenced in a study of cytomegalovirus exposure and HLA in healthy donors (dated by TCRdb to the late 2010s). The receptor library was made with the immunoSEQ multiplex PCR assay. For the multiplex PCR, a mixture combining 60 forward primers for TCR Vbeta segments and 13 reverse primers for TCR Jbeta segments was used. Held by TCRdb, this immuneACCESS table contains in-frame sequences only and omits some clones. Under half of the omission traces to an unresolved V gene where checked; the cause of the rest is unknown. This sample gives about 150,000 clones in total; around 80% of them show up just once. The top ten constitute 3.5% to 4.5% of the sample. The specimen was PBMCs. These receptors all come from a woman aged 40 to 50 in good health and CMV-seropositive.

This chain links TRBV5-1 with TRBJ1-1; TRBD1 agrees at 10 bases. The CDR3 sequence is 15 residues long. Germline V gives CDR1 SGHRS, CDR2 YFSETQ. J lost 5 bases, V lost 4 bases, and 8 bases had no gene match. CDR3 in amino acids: CASSLGVDRGTEAFF. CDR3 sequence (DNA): TGCGCCAGCAGCCTAGGCGTGGACAGGGGGACTGAAGCTTTCTTT.

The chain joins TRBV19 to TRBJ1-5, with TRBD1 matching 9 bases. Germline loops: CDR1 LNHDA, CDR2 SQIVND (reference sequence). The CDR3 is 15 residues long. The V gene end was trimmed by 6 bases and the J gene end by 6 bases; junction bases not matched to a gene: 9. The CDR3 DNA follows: TGTGCCAGTAGCAGCCCGGGACAGGGTTTTCAGCCCCAGCATTTT. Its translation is CASSSPGQGFQPQHF. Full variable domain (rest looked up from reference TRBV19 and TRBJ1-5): DGGITQSPKYLFRKEGQNVTLSCEQNLNHDAMYWYRQDPGQGLRLIYYSQIVNDFQKGDIAEGYSVSREKKESFPLTVTSAQKNPTAFYLCASSSPGQGFQPQHFGDGTRLSIL.

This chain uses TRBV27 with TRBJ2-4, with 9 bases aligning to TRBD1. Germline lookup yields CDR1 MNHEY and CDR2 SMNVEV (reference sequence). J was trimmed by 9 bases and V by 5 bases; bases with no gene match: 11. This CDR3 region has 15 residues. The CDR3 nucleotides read TGTGCCAGCAGTCCCACCTCGGGACAGGGAGGCATTCAGTACTTC. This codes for CASSPTSGQGGIQYF.

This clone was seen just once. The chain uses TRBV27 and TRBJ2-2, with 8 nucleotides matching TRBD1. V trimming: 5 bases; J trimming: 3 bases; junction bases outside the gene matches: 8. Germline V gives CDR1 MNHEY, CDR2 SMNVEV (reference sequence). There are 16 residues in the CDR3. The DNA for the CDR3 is TGTGCCAGCAGTCCCGGGACAGGAGACTACACCGGGGAGCTGTTTTTT. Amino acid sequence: CASSPGTGDYTGELFF.

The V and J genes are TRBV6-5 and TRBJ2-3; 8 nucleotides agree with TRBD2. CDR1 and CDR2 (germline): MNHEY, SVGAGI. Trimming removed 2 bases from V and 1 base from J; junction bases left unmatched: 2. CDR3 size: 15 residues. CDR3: CASSYRGGRTDTQYF. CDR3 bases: TGTGCCAGCAGTTACCGGGGGGGACGCACAGATACGCAGTATTTT.

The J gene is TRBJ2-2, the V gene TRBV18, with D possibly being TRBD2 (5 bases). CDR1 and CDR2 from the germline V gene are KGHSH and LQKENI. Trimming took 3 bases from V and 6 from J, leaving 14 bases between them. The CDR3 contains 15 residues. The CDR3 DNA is TGTGCCAGCTCACCGGGCCGGGAAAGGGCCGGGGAGCTGTTTTTT. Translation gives CASSPGRERAGELFF. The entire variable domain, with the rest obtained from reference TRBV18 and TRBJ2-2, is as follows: NAGVMQNPRHLVRRRGQEARLRCSPMKGHSHVYWYRQLPEEGLKFMVYLQKENIIDESGMPKERFSAEFPKEGPSILRIQQVVRGDSAAYFCASSPGRERAGELFFGEGSRLTVL.

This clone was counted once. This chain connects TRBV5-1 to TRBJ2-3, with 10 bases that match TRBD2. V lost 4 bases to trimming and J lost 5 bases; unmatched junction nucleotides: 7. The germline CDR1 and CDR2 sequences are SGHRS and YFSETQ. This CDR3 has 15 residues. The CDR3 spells CASSLVLAGGDTQYF. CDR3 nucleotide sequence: TGCGCCAGCAGCCTGGTATTAGCGGGAGGAGATACGCAGTATTTT.

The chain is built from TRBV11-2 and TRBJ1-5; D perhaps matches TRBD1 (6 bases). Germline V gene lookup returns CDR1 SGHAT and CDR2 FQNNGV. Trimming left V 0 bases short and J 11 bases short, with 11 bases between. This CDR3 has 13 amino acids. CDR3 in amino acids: CASSLDYRVAQHF. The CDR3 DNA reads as TGTGCCAGCAGCTTAGACTACAGGGTCGCCCAGCATTTT. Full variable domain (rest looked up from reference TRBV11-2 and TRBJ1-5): EAGVAQSPRYKIIEKRQSVAFWCNPISGHATLYWYQQILGQGPKLLIQFQNNGVVDDSQLPKDRFSAERLKGVDSTLKIQPAKLEDSAVYLCASSLDYRVAQHFGDGTRLSIL.

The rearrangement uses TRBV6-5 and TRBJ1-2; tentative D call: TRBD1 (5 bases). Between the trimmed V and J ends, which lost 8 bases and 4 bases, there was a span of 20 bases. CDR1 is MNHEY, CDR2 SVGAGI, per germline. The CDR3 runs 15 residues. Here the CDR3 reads CASVVARGRGYGYTF. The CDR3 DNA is TGTGCCAGCGTGGTAGCGCGGGGCCGGGGCTATGGCTACACCTTC.

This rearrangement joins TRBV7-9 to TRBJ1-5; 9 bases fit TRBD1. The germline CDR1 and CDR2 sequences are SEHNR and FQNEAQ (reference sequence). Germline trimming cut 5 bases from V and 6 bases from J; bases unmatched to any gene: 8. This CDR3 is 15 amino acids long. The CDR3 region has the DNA TGTGCCAGCAGCCCTATTGGGACAGGGCTTCAGCCCCAGCATTTT. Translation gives CASSPIGTGLQPQHF. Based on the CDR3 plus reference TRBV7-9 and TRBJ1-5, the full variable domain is DTGVSQNPRHKITKRGQNVTFRCDPISEHNRLYWYRQTLGQGPEFLTYFQNEAQLEKSRLLSDRFSAERPKGSFSTLEIQRTEQGDSAMYLCASSPIGTGLQPQHFGDGTRLSIL.

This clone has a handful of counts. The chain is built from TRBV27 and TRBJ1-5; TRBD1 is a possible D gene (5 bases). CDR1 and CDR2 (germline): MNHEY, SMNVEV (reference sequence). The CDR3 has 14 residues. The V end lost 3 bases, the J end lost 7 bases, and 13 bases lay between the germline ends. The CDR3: CASSLQGHGQPQHF. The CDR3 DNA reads TGTGCCAGCAGTTTGCAGGGCCATGGCCAGCCCCAGCATTTT.

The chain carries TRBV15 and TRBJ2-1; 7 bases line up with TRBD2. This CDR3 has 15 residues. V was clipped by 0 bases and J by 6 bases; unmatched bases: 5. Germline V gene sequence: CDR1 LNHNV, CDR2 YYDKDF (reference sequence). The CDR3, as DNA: TGTGCCACCAGCAGAGATCGTTCTAGCGGCAATGAGCAGTTCTTC. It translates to CATSRDRSSGNEQFF.

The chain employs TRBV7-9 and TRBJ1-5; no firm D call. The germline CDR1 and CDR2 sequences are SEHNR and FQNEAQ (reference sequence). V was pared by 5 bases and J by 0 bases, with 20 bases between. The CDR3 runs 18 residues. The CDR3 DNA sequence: TGTGCCAGCAGCCTCGAGACCTCAGGCCTTAATAGCAATCAGCCCCAGCATTTT. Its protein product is CASSLETSGLNSNQPQHF.

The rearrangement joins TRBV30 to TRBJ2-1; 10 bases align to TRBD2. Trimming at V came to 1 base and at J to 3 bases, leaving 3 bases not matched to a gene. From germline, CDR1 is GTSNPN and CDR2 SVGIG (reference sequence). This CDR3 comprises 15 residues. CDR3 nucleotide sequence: TGTGCCTGGAGTGATGAGCGGGAGGGCTACAATGAGCAGTTCTTC. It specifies CAWSDEREGYNEQFF.

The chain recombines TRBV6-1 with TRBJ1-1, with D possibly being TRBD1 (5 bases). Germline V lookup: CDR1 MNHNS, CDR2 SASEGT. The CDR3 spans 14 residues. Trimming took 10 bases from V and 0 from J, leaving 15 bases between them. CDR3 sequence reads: CATSSDNLNTEAFF. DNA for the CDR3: TGTGCCACCTCCTCGGACAATTTGAACACTGAAGCTTTCTTT.

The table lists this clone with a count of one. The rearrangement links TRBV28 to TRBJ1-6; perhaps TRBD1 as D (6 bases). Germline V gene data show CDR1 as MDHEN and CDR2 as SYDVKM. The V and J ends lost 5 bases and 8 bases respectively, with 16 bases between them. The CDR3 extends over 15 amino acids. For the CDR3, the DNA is TGTGCCAGCAGTAATCAGGGGATTGGGTATTCACCCCTCCACTTT. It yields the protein CASSNQGIGYSPLHF.

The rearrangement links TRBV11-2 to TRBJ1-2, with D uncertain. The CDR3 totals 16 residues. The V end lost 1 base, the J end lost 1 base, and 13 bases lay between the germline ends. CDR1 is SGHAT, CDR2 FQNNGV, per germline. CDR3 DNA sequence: TGTGCCAGCAGCTTAGTGGGAGCCAGAAATAACTATGGCTACACCTTC. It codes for CASSLVGARNNYGYTF.

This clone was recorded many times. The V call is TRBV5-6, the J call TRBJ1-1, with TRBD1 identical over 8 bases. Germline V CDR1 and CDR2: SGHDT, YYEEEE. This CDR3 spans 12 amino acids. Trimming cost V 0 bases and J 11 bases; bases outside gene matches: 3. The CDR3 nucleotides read TGTGCCAGCAGCTTGGACAGGGGGAATGCTTTCTTT. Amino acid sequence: CASSLDRGNAFF.

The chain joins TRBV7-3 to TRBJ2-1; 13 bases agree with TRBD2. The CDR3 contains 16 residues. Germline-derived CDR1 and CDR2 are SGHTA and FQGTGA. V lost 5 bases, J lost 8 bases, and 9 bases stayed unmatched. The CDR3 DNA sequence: TGTGCCAGCAGCCCTCGACTAGCGGGAGGTTTGGATGAGCAGTTCTTC. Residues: CASSPRLAGGLDEQFF.

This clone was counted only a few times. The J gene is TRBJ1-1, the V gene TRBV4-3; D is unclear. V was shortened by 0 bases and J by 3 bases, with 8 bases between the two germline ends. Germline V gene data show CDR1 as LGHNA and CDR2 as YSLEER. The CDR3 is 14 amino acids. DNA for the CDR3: TGCGCCAGCAGCCAAGAGTACCAGGACACTGAAGCTTTCTTT. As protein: CASSQEYQDTEAFF.

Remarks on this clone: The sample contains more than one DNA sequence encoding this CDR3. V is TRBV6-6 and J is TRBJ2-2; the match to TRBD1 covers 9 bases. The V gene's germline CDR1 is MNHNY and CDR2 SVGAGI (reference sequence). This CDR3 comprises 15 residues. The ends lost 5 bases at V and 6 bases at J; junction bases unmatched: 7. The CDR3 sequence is CASSIGQGKPGELFF. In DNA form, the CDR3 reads TGTGCCAGCAGTATCGGACAGGGGAAGCCCGGGGAGCTGTTTTTT.

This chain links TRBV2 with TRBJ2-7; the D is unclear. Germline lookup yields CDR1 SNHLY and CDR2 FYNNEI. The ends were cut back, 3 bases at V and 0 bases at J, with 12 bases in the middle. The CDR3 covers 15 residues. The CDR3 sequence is CASSDGLGGSYEQYF. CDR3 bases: TGTGCCAGCAGTGACGGTCTCGGCGGCTCCTACGAGCAGTACTTC.